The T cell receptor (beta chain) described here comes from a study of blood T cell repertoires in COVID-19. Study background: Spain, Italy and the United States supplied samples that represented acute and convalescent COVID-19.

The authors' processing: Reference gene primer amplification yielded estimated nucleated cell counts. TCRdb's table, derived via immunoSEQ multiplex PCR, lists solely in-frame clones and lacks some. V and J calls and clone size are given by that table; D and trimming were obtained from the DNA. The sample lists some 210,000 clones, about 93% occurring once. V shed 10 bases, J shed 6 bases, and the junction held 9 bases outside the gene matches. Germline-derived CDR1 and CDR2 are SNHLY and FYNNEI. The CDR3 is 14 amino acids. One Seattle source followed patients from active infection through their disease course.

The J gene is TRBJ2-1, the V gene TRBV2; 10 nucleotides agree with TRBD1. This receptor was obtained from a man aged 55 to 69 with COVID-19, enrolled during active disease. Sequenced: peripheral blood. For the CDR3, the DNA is TGTGCCATCTCCGGGACAGGGGTGGGCAATGAGCAGTTCTTC. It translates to CAISGTGVGNEQFF.